Listed below are T cell receptor beta chains from one sample, sequenced in a study of control samples from healthy donors and cancer patients. Method: immunoSEQ multiplex PCR; TCRdb's copy keeps in-frame clones and lacks some. Seen here are roughly 100,000 clones, around 88% observed once, and the top ten hold roughly 13%. The sample was blood. These receptor sequences come from a man aged 25 to 45 in good health. Both conserved end residues are part of each CDR3. Each record gives: D gene, V gene, clone size, J gene, CDR3 protein, CDR3 DNA. A D gene is named only where the DNA matches it firmly. Only part of the rows carry a size: once, few, many, or a class if the clone is expanded.

d_gene: .; v_gene: TRBV10-3; abundance: .; j_gene: TRBJ1-1; CDR3aa: CAISDFPTGGNTEAFF; CDR3nt: TGTGCCATCAGTGACTTCCCGACAGGCGGTAATACTGAAGCTTTCTTT
d_gene: .; v_gene: TRBV5-1; abundance: few; j_gene: TRBJ1-1; CDR3aa: CASSFADTEAFF; CDR3nt: TGCGCCAGCAGCTTCGCCGACACTGAAGCTTTCTTT
d_gene: TRBD1; v_gene: TRBV5-4; abundance: .; j_gene: TRBJ2-5; CDR3aa: CASNIQGRQETQYF; CDR3nt: TGTGCCAGCAACATACAGGGGCGCCAAGAGACCCAGTACTTC
d_gene: .; v_gene: TRBV18; abundance: once; j_gene: TRBJ1-4; CDR3aa: CASSVGEKLFF; CDR3nt: TGTGCCAGCTCGGTAGGAGAAAAACTGTTTTTT
d_gene: TRBD1; v_gene: TRBV29-1; abundance: .; j_gene: TRBJ1-2; CDR3aa: CSVGQNYGYTF; CDR3nt: TGCAGCGTGGGACAGAACTATGGCTACACCTTC
d_gene: TRBD2; v_gene: TRBV18; abundance: once; j_gene: TRBJ2-1; CDR3aa: CASSPVSSGRNEQFF; CDR3nt: TGTGCCAGCTCACCAGTCTCTAGCGGGAGAAATGAGCAGTTCTTC
d_gene: .; v_gene: TRBV21-1; abundance: .; j_gene: TRBJ2-1; CDR3aa: CASSLVPRDEQFF; CDR3nt: TGTGCCAGCAGCCTGGTTCCCCGGGATGAGCAGTTCTTC
d_gene: .; v_gene: TRBV3-1/TRBV3-2; abundance: once; j_gene: TRBJ2-4; CDR3aa: CASSSGWGRENIQYF; CDR3nt: TGTGCCAGCAGCTCAGGGTGGGGGCGTGAAAACATTCAGTACTTC
d_gene: .; v_gene: TRBV9; abundance: few; j_gene: TRBJ1-3; CDR3aa: CASSQGGQGNTIYF; CDR3nt: TGTGCCAGCAGCCAAGGGGGTCAGGGAAACACCATATATTTT
d_gene: .; v_gene: TRBV30; abundance: .; j_gene: TRBJ1-6; CDR3aa: CAWSVNNSPLHF; CDR3nt: TGTGCCTGGAGTGTTAATAATTCACCCCTCCACTTT
d_gene: .; v_gene: TRBV19; abundance: .; j_gene: TRBJ1-4; CDR3aa: CASSSGTATNEKLFF; CDR3nt: TGTGCCAGTAGTTCCGGGACGGCAACTAATGAAAAACTGTTTTTT
d_gene: TRBD2; v_gene: TRBV27; abundance: .; j_gene: TRBJ2-7; CDR3aa: CASSWASGSSYEQYF; CDR3nt: TGTGCCAGCAGTTGGGCTAGCGGGAGTTCCTACGAGCAGTACTTC
d_gene: TRBD2; v_gene: TRBV30; abundance: .; j_gene: TRBJ2-1; CDR3aa: CAWSVTRGRPNEQFF; CDR3nt: TGTGCCTGGAGTGTGACTCGCGGGAGGCCCAATGAGCAGTTCTTC
d_gene: TRBD2; v_gene: TRBV2; abundance: few; j_gene: TRBJ2-3; CDR3aa: CASSVLAGESDTQYF; CDR3nt: TGTGCCAGCAGTGTGCTAGCGGGAGAATCAGATACGCAGTATTTT
d_gene: TRBD1; v_gene: TRBV6-6; abundance: few; j_gene: TRBJ2-7; CDR3aa: CASSYDGTGPYEQYF; CDR3nt: TGTGCCAGCAGTTATGATGGGACAGGCCCATACGAGCAGTACTTC
d_gene: TRBD2; v_gene: TRBV2; abundance: few; j_gene: TRBJ2-1; CDR3aa: CATGTSVHNEQFF; CDR3nt: TGTGCCACCGGGACTAGCGTACACAATGAGCAGTTCTTC
d_gene: .; v_gene: TRBV21-1; abundance: .; j_gene: TRBJ2-1; CDR3aa: CASSKVLKSSYNEQFF; CDR3nt: TGTGCCAGCAGCAAAGTGTTAAAAAGCTCCTACAATGAGCAGTTCTTC
d_gene: .; v_gene: TRBV27; abundance: .; j_gene: TRBJ1-6; CDR3aa: CASSTSRVLGDNSPLHF; CDR3nt: TGTGCCAGCAGTACCTCCAGGGTTCTAGGGGATAATTCACCCCTCCACTTT
d_gene: .; v_gene: TRBV18; abundance: .; j_gene: TRBJ1-4; CDR3aa: CASSPLRDGYEKLFF; CDR3nt: TGTGCCAGCTCACCACTAAGGGACGGTTACGAAAAACTGTTTTTT
d_gene: TRBD2; v_gene: TRBV18; abundance: once; j_gene: TRBJ2-7; CDR3aa: CASSSTSDSYEQYF; CDR3nt: TGTGCCAGCTCATCGACTAGCGACTCCTACGAGCAGTACTTC
d_gene: .; v_gene: TRBV27; abundance: once; j_gene: TRBJ1-2; CDR3aa: CASKPGGDFAGYTF; CDR3nt: TGTGCCAGTAAACCCGGGGGCGATTTCGCTGGCTACACCTTC
d_gene: .; v_gene: TRBV3-1/TRBV3-2; abundance: .; j_gene: TRBJ2-1; CDR3aa: CASSQEMGPYNEQFF; CDR3nt: TGTGCCAGCAGCCAAGAGATGGGCCCCTACAATGAGCAGTTCTTC
d_gene: TRBD1; v_gene: TRBV6-6; abundance: .; j_gene: TRBJ2-7; CDR3aa: CASRDRGRYEQYF; CDR3nt: TGTGCCAGCAGGGACAGGGGGCGATACGAGCAGTACTTC
d_gene: .; v_gene: TRBV3-1/TRBV3-2; abundance: .; j_gene: TRBJ2-3; CDR3aa: CASSLQTAQYF; CDR3nt: TGTGCCAGCAGCCTTCAAACGGCGCAGTATTTT
d_gene: .; v_gene: TRBV9; abundance: .; j_gene: TRBJ1-4; CDR3aa: CASSGIPAWNEKLFF; CDR3nt: TGTGCCAGCAGCGGAATCCCAGCTTGGAATGAAAAACTGTTTTTT
d_gene: .; v_gene: TRBV9; abundance: .; j_gene: TRBJ2-7; CDR3aa: CASSVAHSYEQYF; CDR3nt: TGTGCCAGCAGCGTGGCGCACTCCTACGAGCAGTACTTC
d_gene: .; v_gene: TRBV12-3/TRBV12-4; abundance: .; j_gene: TRBJ2-7; CDR3aa: CASPRTLPYEQYF; CDR3nt: TGTGCCAGCCCCCGGACCCTTCCCTACGAGCAGTACTTC
d_gene: TRBD1; v_gene: TRBV5-6; abundance: .; j_gene: TRBJ2-2; CDR3aa: CASSSGTGASNTGELFF; CDR3nt: TGTGCCAGCAGCTCGGGGACAGGGGCCTCAAACACCGGGGAGCTGTTTTTT
d_gene: TRBD1; v_gene: TRBV4-1; abundance: .; j_gene: TRBJ1-2; CDR3aa: CASSQVPGTGYGYTF; CDR3nt: TGCGCCAGCAGCCAAGTTCCTGGGACAGGCTATGGCTACACCTTC
d_gene: .; v_gene: TRBV6-4; abundance: .; j_gene: TRBJ1-2; CDR3aa: CASTKHPGLPETALTYGYTF; CDR3nt: TGTGCCAGCACTAAACACCCGGGACTCCCCGAAACGGCATTAACCTATGGCTACACCTTC
d_gene: TRBD1; v_gene: TRBV6-5; abundance: few; j_gene: TRBJ2-1; CDR3aa: CASSPRVQGAGEQFF; CDR3nt: TGTGCCAGCAGCCCCCGGGTACAGGGGGCGGGTGAGCAGTTCTTC
d_gene: TRBD1; v_gene: TRBV11-2; abundance: .; j_gene: TRBJ2-5; CDR3aa: CASSLSIGTVQETQYF; CDR3nt: TGTGCCAGCAGCTTATCGATCGGGACAGTCCAAGAGACCCAGTACTTC
d_gene: .; v_gene: TRBV2; abundance: once; j_gene: TRBJ2-1; CDR3aa: CASTSQGASYNEQFF; CDR3nt: TGTGCCAGCACCTCCCAGGGTGCGTCCTACAATGAGCAGTTCTTC
d_gene: TRBD1; v_gene: TRBV13; abundance: .; j_gene: TRBJ2-2; CDR3aa: CASSFPRTGGVTGELFF; CDR3nt: TGTGCCAGCAGCTTCCCTCGGACAGGGGGTGTCACCGGGGAGCTGTTTTTT
d_gene: .; v_gene: TRBV7-6; abundance: .; j_gene: TRBJ2-5; CDR3aa: CASSLGFRAGGEETQYF; CDR3nt: TGTGCCAGCAGCTTAGGTTTTAGGGCAGGCGGTGAAGAGACCCAGTACTTC
d_gene: TRBD1; v_gene: TRBV6-5; abundance: .; j_gene: TRBJ2-7; CDR3aa: CASRSGQGTYEQYF; CDR3nt: TGTGCCAGCAGATCCGGACAGGGTACCTACGAGCAGTACTTC
d_gene: .; v_gene: TRBV19; abundance: .; j_gene: TRBJ2-3; CDR3aa: CASSKPTLTPSTDTQYF; CDR3nt: TGTGCCAGTAGTAAGCCGACTCTAACCCCTAGCACAGATACGCAGTATTTT
d_gene: TRBD1; v_gene: TRBV9; abundance: .; j_gene: TRBJ1-6; CDR3aa: CASSVEGAGYNSPLHF; CDR3nt: TGTGCCAGCAGCGTAGAGGGGGCTGGTTATAATTCACCCCTCCACTTT
d_gene: TRBD2; v_gene: TRBV9; abundance: .; j_gene: TRBJ2-7; CDR3aa: CASSVAGGSGYEQYF; CDR3nt: TGTGCCAGCAGCGTAGCTGGCGGGAGTGGGTACGAGCAGTACTTC
d_gene: TRBD2; v_gene: TRBV6-2/TRBV6-3; abundance: once; j_gene: TRBJ2-1; CDR3aa: CASSYGAGATYNEQFF; CDR3nt: TGTGCCAGCAGTTACGGAGCGGGAGCTACCTACAATGAGCAGTTCTTC
d_gene: TRBD1; v_gene: TRBV6-5; abundance: .; j_gene: TRBJ1-2; CDR3aa: CASRDEQGAGNGYTF; CDR3nt: TGTGCCAGCAGGGACGAACAGGGGGCGGGGAATGGCTACACCTTC
d_gene: .; v_gene: TRBV19; abundance: few; j_gene: TRBJ1-5; CDR3aa: CASSIQRNQPQHF; CDR3nt: TGTGCCAGTAGTATACAGAGAAATCAGCCCCAGCATTTT
d_gene: .; v_gene: TRBV27; abundance: .; j_gene: TRBJ2-5; CDR3aa: CASTPRSGETQYF; CDR3nt: TGTGCCAGCACCCCCCGTAGTGGAGAGACCCAGTACTTC
d_gene: TRBD2; v_gene: TRBV29-1; abundance: once; j_gene: TRBJ2-7; CDR3aa: CSVAASGSSYEQYF; CDR3nt: TGCAGCGTTGCGGCTAGCGGGAGCTCCTACGAGCAGTACTTC
d_gene: .; v_gene: TRBV5-6; abundance: .; j_gene: TRBJ1-1; CDR3aa: CASTLGTNTEAFF; CDR3nt: TGTGCCAGCACCCTAGGGACGAACACTGAAGCTTTCTTT
d_gene: .; v_gene: TRBV11-2; abundance: .; j_gene: TRBJ2-7; CDR3aa: CASSLDKGEQYF; CDR3nt: TGTGCCAGCAGCTTAGATAAAGGAGAGCAGTACTTC
d_gene: .; v_gene: TRBV21-1; abundance: .; j_gene: TRBJ2-7; CDR3aa: CASSKIWSRGPYYEQYF; CDR3nt: TGTGCCAGCAGCAAAATTTGGTCAAGGGGGCCTTACTACGAGCAGTACTTC
d_gene: TRBD1; v_gene: TRBV5-4; abundance: few; j_gene: TRBJ2-7; CDR3aa: CASSLGQGAGYEQYF; CDR3nt: TGTGCCAGCAGCTTGGGCCAGGGGGCAGGCTACGAGCAGTACTTC
d_gene: TRBD2; v_gene: TRBV27; abundance: .; j_gene: TRBJ2-1; CDR3aa: CASSLAGGTNEQFF; CDR3nt: TGTGCCAGCAGTTTAGCGGGAGGGACCAATGAGCAGTTCTTC